Following are 2 T cell receptor beta chains from one sample sequenced in a study of beta chain features in type 1 diabetes. Investigators reverse transcribed all isolated RNA, so they sequenced expressed TCRB transcripts. The repertoire was sequenced with immunoSEQ multiplex PCR; TCRdb's copy has only in-frame clones and lacks some. Altogether 240,000 or so clones are present, around 21% being singletons, with the ten largest covering about 0.028%. The antigens for these receptors are not known. Findings and caveats of the study: TCRB CDR3s from Type 1 diabetes patients were moderately but significantly shorter in all four CD4+ subsets.

The sequenced sample consisted of naive CD4+ T cells from blood. Source of these receptors: a woman between 35 and 50 years old with type 1 diabetes.

In this sample, this clone turned up a few times. This chain uses TRBV29-1 with TRBJ2-7; TRBD2 matches 13 bases. With 6 bases clipped from V and 6 bases from J, the junction kept 5 bases outside the gene matches. Germline loops: CDR1 SQVTM, CDR2 ANQGSEA. The CDR3 extends over 13 amino acids. The CDR3 loop is CSVWTSGSGEQYF. The CDR3 DNA reads TGCAGCGTCTGGACTAGCGGGAGCGGCGAGCAGTACTTC.

J is TRBJ2-5 and V is TRBV5-1, with TRBD1 matching 12 bases. CDR3 length: 15 amino acids. From germline, CDR1 is SGHRS and CDR2 YFSETQ. J lost 4 bases, V lost 4 bases, and 5 bases had no gene match. DNA of the CDR3: TGCGCCAGCAGCCCGGGACAGGGGGCGGGAGAGACCCAGTACTTC. Protein sequence: CASSPGQGAGETQYF.